This TCR beta chain is drawn from a study of siplizumab effects on memory and regulatory T cells. With regard to this clone: Its antigen is not known.

Study-wide results and limits: Suppressive activity of Tregs proliferating in siplizumab cultures remained unconfirmed.

Assay: immunoSEQ multiplex PCR; the TCRdb copy retains only in-frame clones and omits some. The table has 70,000 or so clones, 91% seen once. Material: CD8+ T cells sorted from blood. The sequence was obtained from a human donor in good health.

CDR3 nucleotide sequence: TGCGCCAGCAGCATCCAACCGGGACAGGGCTTCTACGAGCAGTACTTC. Encoded protein: CASSIQPGQGFYEQYF. This rearrangement joins TRBV5-1 to TRBJ2-7; 9 positions agree with TRBD1. The CDR3 runs 16 residues. V was pared by 4 bases and J by 3 bases, with 11 bases of the junction left unmatched. CDR1 is SGHRS and CDR2 is YFSETQ in the germline V gene. Full variable domain (outside the CDR3, taken from reference TRBV5-1 and TRBJ2-7): KAGVTQTPRYLIKTRGQQVTLSCSPISGHRSVSWYQQTPGQGLQFLFEYFSETQRNKGNFPGRFSGRQFSNSRSEMNVSTLELGDSALYLCASSIQPGQGFYEQYFGPGTRLTVT.